This T cell receptor (beta chain) originates from a study of beta chain features in type 1 diabetes (dated by TCRdb to 2016 to 2019). For the study in its entirety: Mean age, gender distribution, total cell number and subset yield did not differ between patients and healthy donors. A total of 90 million to 120 million sorted cells were examined across all samples, and a strong correlation was observed between cell number per subset and RNA yield. The study compared the TCRB repertoires of sorted circulating CD4+ T cell subsets in recently diagnosed type 1 diabetes patients with those in matched healthy donors. Regulatory and stem cell-like memory subsets were obtained from only 8 patients and roughly eight healthy donors, while naive and central memory subsets were obtained from all 30 or so donors. Here is what the overall study found, with its caveats: Because the HLA sub-analyses included only small numbers of individuals, any influence of HLA type on TCRB rearrangement was left unresolved. PCR might favor shorter templates, but patient and control samples were amplified and corrected together, so any skew would affect both groups equally. At VDJ recombination sites, patients with type 1 diabetes made fewer insertions and deleted more nucleotides, a pattern implying thymic rearrangement abnormalities. Because cDNA was sequenced instead of genomic DNA, activated cells with high expression could be over-represented, although the groups did not differ in activation or CD3 levels. A moderate but significant shortening of TCRB CDR3 length was observed in type 1 diabetes patients in all four CD4+ subsets. Naive, central memory and regulatory TCRB repertoires appeared more similar among patients than among healthy donors.

The entire amount of isolated RNA was reverse transcribed using the High Capacity cDNA Reverse Transcription Kit, so the sequenced TCRB transcripts were expressed ones. Stem cell-like memory T cell samples underwent survey-depth immunoSEQ sequencing, averaging about 910,000 total reads per sample. Sorted cells were lysed in RLT buffer, and RNA was extracted using DNase-treated RNeasy Micro or Mini kits according to cell number. Each cell subset was processed on its own to prevent cross-contamination, while patient and healthy donor samples were processed together. The immunoSEQ multiplex PCR was used to amplify TCRB sequences from cDNA, generating 87-bp fragments that spanned the CDR3 region. Amplicons were sequenced on the Illumina HiSeq platform. Per the authors' processing: PCR bias was computationally corrected using synthetic template baselines, reads within Hamming distance 2 were collapsed, and singletons that could not be merged were discarded. By aligning reads against IMGT, V, D and J genes, CDR3 length, and insertions or deletions at six rearrangement sites were assigned. Within each subset, clonotype counts were normalized to sorted cell number, and only after that were true diversity and Gini coefficients computed with the tcR R package. The overlap coefficient, calculated on TCRB nucleotide sequences, was used to measure repertoire sharing. In TCRdb, the immuneACCESS table is reduced to in-frame sequences with V and J assigned. These tables do not hold every clone; where another copy was compared, an unresolved V gene accounts for under half, and the others remain unexplained. D and trimming come from the DNA, and the V and J calls and clone size come from that table. The sample table contains approximately 52,000 clones; only one count was recorded for roughly 63% of them. The ten largest clones capture under 0.35% of the sample.

The trim is 5 bases for V and 8 bases for J, with a gap of 18 bases between the germline ends. The germline V gene specifies MDHEN as CDR1 and SYDVKM as CDR2. Taken from cysteine to phenylalanine, the CDR3 has 14 residues. The kept DNA is CDR3 alone, 42 bases in frame from the first base. A single peripheral blood draw of 95 to 150 mL on average was collected from each donor into heparinised tubes. A BD FACSAria II was used to sort naive, central memory, regulatory and stem cell-like memory CD4+ T cells with a panel that included CD45RO, CCR7, CD25, CD127, CD95 and CD27. Every sorted population had a purity above 95%. Right away, PBMCs were isolated by Lymphoprep density gradient centrifugation and were stained directly, with no culture step. So that batch effects would be minimized, each experiment stained and sorted samples in pairs, pairing one healthy donor with one patient. As for this clone: What antigen it recognizes has not been identified. Per-base qualities were not stored, and no clone one base away is much larger.

Input material: stem cell memory CD4+ T cells from blood. Interpreted using the paper, the cell subset or site label stands for: stem cell-like memory CD4+ T cells. The sequence was obtained from a woman in her 30s with type 1 diabetes. The chain is made from TRBV28 and TRBJ1-2; no D gene can be assigned with confidence. The CDR3 region reads CASSTRDAPGGYTF. The base sequence is TGTGCCAGCAGTACCCGCGACGCTCCGGGAGGCTACACCTTC.